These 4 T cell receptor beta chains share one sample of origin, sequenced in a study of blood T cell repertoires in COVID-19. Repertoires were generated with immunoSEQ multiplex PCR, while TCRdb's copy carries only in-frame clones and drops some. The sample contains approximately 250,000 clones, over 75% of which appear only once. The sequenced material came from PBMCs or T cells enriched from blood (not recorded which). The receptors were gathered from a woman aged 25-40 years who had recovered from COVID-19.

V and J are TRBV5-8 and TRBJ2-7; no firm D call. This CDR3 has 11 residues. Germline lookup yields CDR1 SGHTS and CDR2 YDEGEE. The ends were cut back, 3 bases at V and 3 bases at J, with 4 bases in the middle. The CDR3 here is CASSSRYEQYF. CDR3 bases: TGTGCCAGCAGCTCCCGCTACGAGCAGTACTTC.

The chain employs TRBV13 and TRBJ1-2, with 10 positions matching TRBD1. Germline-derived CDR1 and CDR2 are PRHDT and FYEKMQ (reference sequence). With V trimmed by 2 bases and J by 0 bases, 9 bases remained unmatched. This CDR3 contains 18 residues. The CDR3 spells CASSLRDRGLIANYGYTF. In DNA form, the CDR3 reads TGTGCCAGCAGCTTACGGGACAGGGGCCTGATAGCTAACTATGGCTACACCTTC. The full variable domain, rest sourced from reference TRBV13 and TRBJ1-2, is AAGVIQSPRHLIKEKRETATLKCYPIPRHDTVYWYQQGPGQDPQFLISFYEKMQSDKGSIPDRFSAQQFSDYHSELNMSSLELGDSALYFCASSLRDRGLIANYGYTFGSGTRLTVV.

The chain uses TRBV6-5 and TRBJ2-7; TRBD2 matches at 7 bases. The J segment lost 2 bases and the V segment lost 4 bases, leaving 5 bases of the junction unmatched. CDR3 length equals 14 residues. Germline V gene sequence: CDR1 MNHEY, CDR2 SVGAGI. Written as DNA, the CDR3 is TGTGCCAGCAGTTCAGCGGGGCGCCCCTACGAGCAGTACTTC. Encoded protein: CASSSAGRPYEQYF.

In DNA form, the CDR3 reads TGTGCCAGTACCCATATGGGGGGTGGGGAAACTGAAGCTTTCTTT. It translates to CASTHMGGGETEAFF. This chain joins TRBV19 and TRBJ1-1; weak D call: TRBD1 (5 bases). Germline loops: CDR1 LNHDA, CDR2 SQIVND (reference sequence). The CDR3 contains 15 residues. Trimming shortened V by 7 bases and J by 5 bases, and 20 bases separated the two germline ends.